This T cell receptor beta chain emerged from a study of blood T cell repertoires in COVID-19. As for the study in general: Spain, Italy and the United States supplied samples that represented acute and convalescent COVID-19. Sources were T cells, B-cell-depleted T cells, or PBMCs; the material itself was cDNA or gDNA.

Trimming left V 5 bases short and J 0 bases short, with 21 bases between. CDR3 length equals 18 residues. The germline V gene has CDR1 SGHAT and CDR2 FQNNGV. Libraries were prepared by immunoSEQ multiplex PCR; TCRdb keeps only in-frame clonotypes and omits some of them. Altogether 200,000 to 250,000 clones are present, around 90% being singletons, with the ten largest covering more than 6.5%. The chain employs TRBV11-2 and TRBJ2-3, with D perhaps matching TRBD1 (5 bases). Sequencing was carried out using peripheral blood. This sequence was found in a woman in her 70s with active or convalescent COVID-19. The CDR3: CASSSRFGQLSSTDTQYF. In nucleotides, the CDR3 is TGTGCCAGCAGCAGCAGGTTCGGACAACTATCTAGCACAGATACGCAGTATTTT.